This TCR beta chain was sequenced for a study of blood T cell repertoires in COVID-19. The V segment lost 3 bases and the J segment 0 bases; nucleotides outside the gene matches: 5. Germline CDR1 reads SGHRS; CDR2 reads YFSETQ. CDR3 size: 15 residues. Sequencing used immunoSEQ multiplex PCR; TCRdb keeps in-frame clones, though not all of them. This sample has under 95,000 clones, with roughly 90% found just once. The chain combines TRBV5-1 with TRBJ2-7; 8 positions agree with TRBD2. The sample consisted of peripheral blood. The source of this sequence is a woman at least 80 years old with acute or convalescent COVID-19. The CDR3 sequence: CASSWAGGGSYEQYF. Written as DNA, the CDR3 is TGCGCCAGCAGCTGGGCCGGGGGGGGCTCCTACGAGCAGTACTTC.